The rows below give T cell receptor beta chains drawn from one sample of a study of T-cell memory formation after mild COVID-19. TCRdb ran MiXCR on the 5' RACE reads and lists one entry per CDR3 protein. The sample has a few hundred thousand distinct CDR3 sequences, 8% to 9.5% seen once. The specimen was PBMCs or a T cell subset sorted from them (not recorded which). The receptors were sampled from a man aged 18 to 29 who had mild COVID-19 (a few samples of this study predate the infection). Cell type and time point are not known. The CDR3 runs from the conserved cysteine through the conserved F or W. D genes are given only for firm matches. Expanded clones get a size class; other rows say once, few or many, or leave the size out.

V	J	D	size	DNA	CDR3
TRBV20-1	TRBJ1-5	.	.	TGCAGTGCTAGTCCCAATAATAATCAGCCCCAGCATTTT	CSASPNNNQPQHF
TRBV2	TRBJ1-4	.	many	TGTGCCAGCCTTTTCAGGGGAGAAAAACTGTTTTTT	CASLFRGEKLFF
TRBV2	TRBJ2-7	.	many	TGTGCCAGCAGGGGGGAGGGGACAGCCTCCTACGAGCAGTACTTC	CASRGEGTASYEQYF
TRBV5-1	TRBJ1-1	.	.	TGCGCCAGCAGCTTGATCGGGGCCCAGGGCACTGAAGCTTTCTTT	CASSLIGAQGTEAFF
TRBV20-1	TRBJ2-3	TRBD2	.	TGCAGTGCTGGACTAGCGGGTGGGGATACGCAGTATTTT	CSAGLAGGDTQYF
TRBV12-5	TRBJ2-5	.	many	TGTGCTAGTGGTCCCAATTCCGGCGGGTTGGAGACCCAGTACTTC	CASGPNSGGLETQYF
TRBV27	TRBJ1-2	.	few	TGTGCCAGCGCCATTTCTTTACTCTATGGCTACACCTTC	CASAISLLYGYTF
TRBV7-9	TRBJ1-6	.	few	TGTGCCAGCAGCTCCCCTTTTGGTGGGTCACCCCTCCACTTT	CASSSPFGGSPLHF
TRBV4-1	TRBJ1-4	TRBD1	many	TGCGCCAGCAGCCAAGAAAACAGGGGTTTTGAAAAACTGTTTTTT	CASSQENRGFEKLFF
TRBV6-5	TRBJ1-3	.	few	TGTGCCAGCAGTTCTACTAGCCTCTCGGGGCTCGAAGGAAACACCATATATTTT	CASSSTSLSGLEGNTIYF